This T cell receptor beta chain was recorded in a study of T cell repertoires in cytomegalovirus infection. TCRdb re-called the reads through MiXCR, storing one row per CDR3 protein. The table includes around 750,000 distinct CDR3 sequences, approximately 32% detected once. There are 15 residues in the CDR3. Germline V gene sequence: CDR1 LNHDA, CDR2 SQIVND (reference sequence). General study points: Clonotype analysis showed dominance of the ex vivo response by HLA-C-restricted CMV-specific TCR beta clonotypes.

As regards this clonotype: Its antigen remains unknown.

This specimen was cultured CD8+ T cells from PBMCs, taken from culture after CMV antigen stimulation. This chain links TRBV19 with TRBJ2-1; maybe TRBD2 (7 bases). The J call may be faulty, since TRBJ2-7 better matches the DNA end. The clonotype originates from a human donor in good health (CMV status not recorded). Some clones in this sample may be carry-over from other donors' samples. The CDR3, as DNA: TGTGCCAGTAATGACAGAGAGGGGGACTACAATGAGCAGTACTTC. Its translation: CASNDREGDYNEQYF.